At least ten counts were recorded for the clone carrying this T cell receptor (beta chain). V gave up 3 bases and J gave up 3 bases, with 17 bases separating them. The germline gives CDR1 SGHRS, CDR2 YFSETQ. The CDR3 runs 16 residues. TCR beta VDJ and CDR3 were profiled, and genomic DNA was the template. TCRdb redid the calling of the reads with MiXCR, one entry per CDR3 protein. Of about 160,000 distinct CDR3 sequences listed, around half are singletons. The patients chosen for sequencing had shown expansion of CD8+CD57+ cells (detected by flow cytometry). This specimen comes from a study of CD8+CD57+ T cells in acquired aplastic anemia. Background on the study: Sorted CD4+ and CD8+ cell DNA averaged approximately 3.2 ug.

The source is a human donor with aplastic anemia. The chain links TRBV5-1 to TRBJ2-3; D is perhaps TRBD1 (7 bases). The sequenced sample consisted of sorted CD4+, CD8+, or CD8+CD57+ T cells (not recorded which) from PBMCs. The CDR3 spells CASSWRGYRGTDTQYF. In DNA, the CDR3 is TGCGCCAGCAGCTGGAGGGGGTACAGGGGAACAGATACGCAGTATTTT.